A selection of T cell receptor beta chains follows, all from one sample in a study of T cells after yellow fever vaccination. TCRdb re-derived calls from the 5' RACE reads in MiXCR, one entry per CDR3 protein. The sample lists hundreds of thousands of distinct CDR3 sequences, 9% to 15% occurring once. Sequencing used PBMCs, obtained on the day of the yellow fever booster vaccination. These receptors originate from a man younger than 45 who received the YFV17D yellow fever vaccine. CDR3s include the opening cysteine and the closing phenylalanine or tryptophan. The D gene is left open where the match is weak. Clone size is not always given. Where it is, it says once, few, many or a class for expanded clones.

cdr3_nt: TGTGCCAGCATCCTGACCAGGAGGGTGGCGGATACGCAGTATTTT
cdr3_aa: CASILTRRVADTQYF
d_call: .
clone_size: few
j_call: TRBJ2-3
v_call: TRBV12-3/TRBV12-4

cdr3_nt: TGCAGTGCTAGAGATATCCCCCTTGCGGGAGAACGGCCCTACGAGCAGTACTTC
cdr3_aa: CSARDIPLAGERPYEQYF
d_call: TRBD2
clone_size: .
j_call: TRBJ2-7
v_call: TRBV20-1

cdr3_nt: TGCAGCGTGGGTGGACAGGGGATCGGTGTCGAAGCTTTCTTT
cdr3_aa: CSVGGQGIGVEAFF
d_call: TRBD1
clone_size: few
j_call: TRBJ1-1
v_call: TRBV29-1

cdr3_nt: TGTGCCAGTAGTATAATCGGTGGTGGGGGGTATCAGCCCCAGCATTTT
cdr3_aa: CASSIIGGGGYQPQHF
d_call: .
clone_size: .
j_call: TRBJ1-5
v_call: TRBV19

cdr3_nt: TGTGCCAGCAGTTTATGGGACAGGGCCCACTTC
cdr3_aa: CASSLWDRAHF
d_call: TRBD1
clone_size: few
j_call: TRBJ2-7
v_call: TRBV12-3/TRBV12-4

cdr3_nt: TGCGCCAGCAGCCTCGCCCGTGCGGCAGGGACGAACACTGAAGCTTTCTTT
cdr3_aa: CASSLARAAGTNTEAFF
d_call: .
clone_size: .
j_call: TRBJ1-1
v_call: TRBV5-1

cdr3_nt: TGTGCCAGCGCGCGACTAGCGCTCCGCAATGAGCAGTTCTTC
cdr3_aa: CASARLALRNEQFF
d_call: TRBD2
clone_size: few
j_call: TRBJ2-1
v_call: TRBV7-2

cdr3_nt: TGTGCCTGGACCTCGTATGGGGGGTCTCACTACGAGGAGCAGTACTTC
cdr3_aa: CAWTSYGGSHYEEQYF
d_call: .
clone_size: few
j_call: TRBJ2-7
v_call: TRBV30

cdr3_nt: TGTGCCAGTAGTGGGCCCCATGATAGGAGGGCCAACGTCCTGACTTTC
cdr3_aa: CASSGPHDRRANVLTF
d_call: .
clone_size: .
j_call: TRBJ2-6
v_call: TRBV19

cdr3_nt: TGTGCCAGTAGTTCCGAGACAGGGAATTCACCCCTCCACTTT
cdr3_aa: CASSSETGNSPLHF
d_call: TRBD1
clone_size: .
j_call: TRBJ1-6
v_call: TRBV19